The sequence of this TCR beta chain was determined in a study of cytomegalovirus exposure and HLA in healthy donors. Study-level points and caveats: Productive status was seen about 87% or about 30% of the time for most TCR beta V segments in an earlier analysis.

The PCR contained 60 Vbeta and 13 Jbeta primers. Only in-frame clones appear in the TCRdb table, and some are missing; sequencing was by immunoSEQ multiplex PCR. This sample's table reports some 48,000 clones. On this clone itself: Antigen unknown.

Germline V CDR1 and CDR2: ENHRY, SYGVKD. The CDR3 consists of 12 residues. With 0 bases removed from V and 10 bases from J, the gap between germline ends came to 9 bases. This receptor was obtained from a man between 40 and 49 years old in good health and CMV-seropositive. The chain uses TRBV10-3 and TRBJ1-1; D might be TRBD1 (5 bases). Sequenced sample: PBMCs. The CDR3 DNA is TGTGCCATCAGTGAGTCCGGGACTCGAGCTTTCTTT. Its protein product is CAISESGTRAFF.